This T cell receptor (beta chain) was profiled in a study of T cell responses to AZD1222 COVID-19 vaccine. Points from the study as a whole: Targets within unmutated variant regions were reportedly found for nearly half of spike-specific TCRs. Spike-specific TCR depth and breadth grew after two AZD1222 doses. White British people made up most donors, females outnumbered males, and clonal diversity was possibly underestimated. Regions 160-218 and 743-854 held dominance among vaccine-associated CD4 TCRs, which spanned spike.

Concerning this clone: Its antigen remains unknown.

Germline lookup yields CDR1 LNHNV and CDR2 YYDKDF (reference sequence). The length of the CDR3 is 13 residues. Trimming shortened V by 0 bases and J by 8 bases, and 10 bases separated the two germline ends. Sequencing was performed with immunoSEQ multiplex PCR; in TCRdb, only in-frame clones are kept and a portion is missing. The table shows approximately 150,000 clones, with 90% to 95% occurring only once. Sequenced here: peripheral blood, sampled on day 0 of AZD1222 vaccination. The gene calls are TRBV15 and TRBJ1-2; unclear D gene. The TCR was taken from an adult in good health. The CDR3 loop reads CATSRESLFGYTF. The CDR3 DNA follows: TGTGCCACCAGCAGAGAAAGCCTATTCGGCTACACCTTC.